The 27 T cell receptor beta chains below all came from one sample that was sequenced in a study of blood T cell repertoires in COVID-19. Generated by immunoSEQ multiplex PCR, the TCRdb table keeps only in-frame clones and is missing some. Of about 68,000 clones detected, 86% appear once; the ten largest clones hold roughly 8.7%. Sample: peripheral blood. The source of these receptors is a man younger than 45 with acute or convalescent COVID-19.

The gene calls are TRBV18 and TRBJ2-7; D not certain. The ends were cut back, 3 bases at V and 5 bases at J, with 11 bases in the middle. Germline lookup yields CDR1 KGHSH and CDR2 LQKENI. CDR3 size: 13 residues. The CDR3 nucleotides read TGTGCCAGCTCACCCCGTTTTACGGACGAGCAGTACTTC. It yields the protein CASSPRFTDEQYF.

This chain links TRBV15 with TRBJ1-2; TRBD1 aligns across 7 bases. CDR1 and CDR2 (germline): LNHNV, YYDKDF (reference sequence). This CDR3 is 14 amino acids long. With V trimmed by 4 bases and J by 0 bases, 2 bases remained unmatched. CDR3 amino acids: CATSTGQANYGYTF. Written as DNA, the CDR3 is TGTGCCACCAGCACTGGACAGGCTAACTATGGCTACACCTTC.

The chain has TRBV7-6 and TRBJ2-2; TRBD2 is a possible D gene (6 bases). The CDR3 sequence is 16 residues long. The V gene lost 5 bases and the J gene lost 3 bases, with 16 bases spanning the gap. CDR1 is SGHVS, CDR2 FNYEAQ, per germline. The CDR3 is CASSNSLGGDTGELFF. The CDR3 DNA is TGTGCCAGCAGCAATAGCTTGGGGGGAGACACCGGGGAGCTGTTTTTT.

The genes are TRBV19 and TRBJ1-2; tentative D call: TRBD1 (5 bases). The CDR3 is made up of 13 amino acids. V was shortened by 2 bases and J by 4 bases, with 8 bases between the two germline ends. Per the germline V gene, CDR1 is LNHDA and CDR2 is SQIVND (reference sequence). As DNA, the CDR3 is TGTGCCAGTAGTATAAGACAGTCCTATGGCTACACCTTC. Translated, it gives CASSIRQSYGYTF.

The J gene is TRBJ2-4, the V gene TRBV16, with D hard to call. The CDR3 runs to 14 residues. Germline V gives CDR1 KGHSY, CDR2 FQNENV. V gave up 5 bases and J gave up 6 bases, with 14 bases separating them. In DNA, the CDR3 is TGTGCCAGCAGCTTAATGGCACCAGGAAACATTCAGTACTTC. It encodes CASSLMAPGNIQYF.

This chain joins TRBV5-1 and TRBJ2-7; maybe TRBD1 (5 bases). The CDR3 covers 16 residues. Trimming removed 0 bases from V and 6 bases from J, with 19 bases in between. Germline loops: CDR1 SGHRS, CDR2 YFSETQ. CDR3 DNA: TGCGCCAGCAGCTTGGGGGAACAGGCCATGGGCTCCGAGCAGTACTTC. It is translated as CASSLGEQAMGSEQYF.

The rearrangement joins TRBV28 to TRBJ2-1; D ambiguous. The CDR3 has 13 residues. V was clipped by 4 bases and J by 4 bases, with 8 bases between them. CDR1 and CDR2 (germline): MDHEN, SYDVKM. The DNA for the CDR3 is TGTGCCAGCAGTTCTTCCGTTTACAATGAGCAGTTCTTC. Its translation: CASSSSVYNEQFF.

The chain links TRBV19 to TRBJ1-5; 8 bases fit TRBD1. The CDR3 runs 17 residues. With 7 bases clipped from V and 1 base from J, the junction kept 12 bases outside the gene matches. Looked up from germline, CDR1 is LNHDA and CDR2 is SQIVND (reference sequence). CDR3 bases: TGTGCCAGTACCTCCGCTCAGGGGGCAGGGAGCAATCAGCCCCAGCATTTT. It encodes CASTSAQGAGSNQPQHF.

The chain is built from TRBV27 and TRBJ2-1; 10 nucleotides agree with TRBD2. V shed 5 bases and J 10 bases; nucleotides not matched to a gene: 17. This CDR3 region has 17 residues. In germline, CDR1 is MNHEY, CDR2 SMNVEV (reference sequence). CDR3 in DNA: TGTGCCAGCAGTAACCCCTACGAGCGGGAGGGCCCAAGGGAGCAGTTCTTC. Protein sequence: CASSNPYEREGPREQFF.

The rearrangement uses TRBV6-4 and TRBJ2-1; 14 positions agree with TRBD2. Germline V CDR1 and CDR2: MRHNA, SNTAGT. Losses at the gene ends were 2 bases for V and 8 bases for J; bases not matched to a gene: 5. The CDR3 consists of 16 residues. The chain's CDR3 is CASSDRGTSGRDEQFF. The DNA for the CDR3 is TGTGCCAGCAGTGACCGCGGGACTAGCGGGAGAGATGAGCAGTTCTTC.

This chain connects TRBV7-2 to TRBJ1-2; 8 bases agree with TRBD1. The CDR3 loop spans 15 amino acids. CDR1 is SGHTA, CDR2 FQGNSA, per germline. V shed 5 bases, J shed 3 bases, and the junction held 8 bases outside the gene matches. CDR3 nucleotides: TGTGCCAGCAGCCCCAGGACAGGGTCGGACTATGGCTACACCTTC. Translated, it gives CASSPRTGSDYGYTF. Using reference TRBV7-2 and TRBJ1-2 for the parts outside the CDR3, the full variable domain is GAGVSQSPSNKVTEKGKDVELRCDPISGHTALYWYRQSLGQGLEFLIYFQGNSAPDKSGLPSDRFSAERTGGSVSTLTIQRTQQEDSAVYLCASSPRTGSDYGYTFGSGTRLTVV.

This clone was seen once. The chain is built from TRBV19 and TRBJ2-2, with unresolved D. The CDR3 spans 12 residues. Germline V gives CDR1 LNHDA, CDR2 SQIVND (reference sequence). V shed 7 bases and J shed 6 bases, with 9 bases lying between them. In nucleotides, the CDR3 is TGTGCCAGTACCTCATCGGCCGGGGAGCTGTTTTTT. This gives the protein CASTSSAGELFF.

The rearrangement joins TRBV28 to TRBJ1-4; 12 nucleotides match TRBD1. CDR3 length equals 16 residues. Germline assignment: CDR1 MDHEN and CDR2 SYDVKM. V lost 7 bases, J lost 8 bases, and 11 bases stayed unmatched. As DNA, the CDR3 is TGTGCCAGCACGGGACAGGGGGCAGCAGAGCGGGAAAAACTGTTTTTT. As protein: CASTGQGAAEREKLFF.

The chain recombines TRBV7-2 with TRBJ2-5, with D maybe TRBD1 (5 bases). The CDR3 runs 13 residues. CDR1 SGHTA and CDR2 FQGNSA come from the germline V gene. The V and J ends lost 5 bases and 5 bases respectively, with 12 bases between them. CDR3 sequence: CASSPGFYETQYF. CDR3 nucleotides: TGTGCCAGCAGCCCAGGGTTCTATGAGACCCAGTACTTC.

The chain uses TRBV18 and TRBJ1-5, with unresolved D. The CDR3 loop spans 13 amino acids. Trimming removed 5 bases from V and 3 bases from J, with 8 bases in between. CDR1 is KGHSH, CDR2 LQKENI, per germline. CDR3 coding DNA: TGTGCCAGCTCAGGGGAGGTCAATCAGCCCCAGCATTTT. Translation: CASSGEVNQPQHF.

The chain is built from TRBV11-3 and TRBJ2-3, with D perhaps matching TRBD2 (6 bases). The CDR3 is 16 amino acids. The germline gives CDR1 SGHNT, CDR2 YENEEA. Trimming removed 3 bases at V and 1 base at J, with 14 bases between. CDR3 bases: TGTGCCAGCAGCTTGGGGGAGGCTAAGGGCACAGATACGCAGTATTTT. Its translation is CASSLGEAKGTDTQYF.

The V and J genes are TRBV5-6 and TRBJ1-2, with 7 bases identical to TRBD1. Germline assignment: CDR1 SGHDT and CDR2 YYEEEE. The length of the CDR3 is 15 residues. J was trimmed by 2 bases and V by 4 bases; bases with no gene match: 8. DNA for the CDR3: TGTGCCAGCAGCCTAGCCGGGACAGTGAACTATGGCTACACCTTC. Its translation is CASSLAGTVNYGYTF.

The rearrangement uses TRBV3-1 (or the pseudogene TRBV3-2) and TRBJ1-5; 7 nucleotides align to TRBD1. With 0 bases clipped from V and 7 bases from J, the junction kept 6 bases outside the gene matches. This CDR3 has 15 residues. The germline gives CDR1 LGHDT, CDR2 YNNKEL (reference sequence). CDR3: CASSQDDRVNQPQHF. The CDR3 DNA is TGTGCCAGCAGCCAAGATGACAGGGTAAACCAGCCCCAGCATTTT.

The rearrangement uses TRBV29-1 and TRBJ1-2, with D perhaps matching TRBD1 (5 bases). The CDR3 totals 12 residues. Trimming removed 1 base from V and 4 bases from J, with 7 bases in between. Germline loops: CDR1 SQVTM, CDR2 ANQGSEA. The CDR3 protein is CSVEGQFYGYTF. The DNA for the CDR3 is TGCAGCGTTGAAGGACAGTTCTATGGCTACACCTTC.

This clone has only a few counts. The chain uses TRBV3-1 (or the pseudogene TRBV3-2) and TRBJ2-1, with TRBD1 matching 10 bases. Trimming at V came to 3 bases and at J to 8 bases, leaving 10 bases not matched to a gene. The CDR3 spans 16 residues. Per germline, CDR1 LGHDT and CDR2 YNNKEL (reference sequence). The CDR3 DNA reads TGTGCCAGCAGCCAGTGGGACAGGGGTAGAAGGGATGAGCAGTTCTTC. Its translation: CASSQWDRGRRDEQFF.

Concerning this clone: An end of the junction differs from the germline gene, which may be a read error. The V gene is TRBV30, the J gene TRBJ2-3, with TRBD2 identical over 10 bases. This CDR3 has 13 residues. Germline V CDR1 and CDR2: GTSNPN, SVGIG (reference sequence). The CDR3 spells CAWTQQNSGRRHF. The CDR3 nucleotides read TGTGCCTGGACCCAACAAAATAGCGGGAGGCGGCATTTT. Drawing the rest from reference TRBV30 and TRBJ2-3, the complete variable domain is SQTIHQWPATLVQPVGSPLSLECTVEGTSNPNLYWYRQAAGRGLQLLFYSVGIGQISSEVPQNLSASRPQDRQFILSSKKLLLSDSGFYLCAWTQQNSGRRHFGPGTRLTVL.

The chain uses TRBV2 and TRBJ2-6; D is undetermined. The CDR3 has 14 residues. V was pared by 6 bases and J by 4 bases, with 10 bases between. Germline values: CDR1 SNHLY, CDR2 FYNNEI. The CDR3 coding sequence is TGTGCCAGCAGACCCGCGAAAGGGGCCAACGTCCTGACTTTC. It yields the protein CASRPAKGANVLTF.

V is TRBV19 and J is TRBJ1-1; 10 bases align to TRBD1. The CDR3 totals 16 residues. The V gene end was trimmed by 7 bases and the J gene end by 6 bases; junction bases not matched to a gene: 14. In germline, CDR1 is LNHDA, CDR2 SQIVND (reference sequence). Written as DNA, the CDR3 is TGTGCCAGTACCCCCTGGGGGACAGGGGAGAAAGCTGAAGCTTTCTTT. Its protein product is CASTPWGTGEKAEAFF.

This chain uses TRBV28 with TRBJ2-2, with a tentative D call TRBD1 (5 bases). Germline assignment: CDR1 MDHEN and CDR2 SYDVKM. The CDR3 extends over 12 amino acids. With 6 bases removed from V and 7 bases from J, the gap between germline ends came to 9 bases. CDR3 bases: TGTGCCAGCAGCGCAGGGATCGGGGAGCTGTTTTTT. This sequence encodes CASSAGIGELFF.

The gene calls are TRBV5-1 and TRBJ1-3; D ambiguous. Trimming cost V 5 bases and J 4 bases, with 10 bases left between them. The CDR3 is made up of 13 amino acids. In germline, CDR1 is SGHRS, CDR2 YFSETQ. The CDR3 region is CASRPGSGNTIYF. In nucleotides, the CDR3 is TGCGCCAGCAGGCCGGGTTCAGGAAACACCATATATTTT.

Only one count was recorded for this clone. V gene TRBV28 combines with J gene TRBJ2-7; 7 bases map to TRBD2. Germline V CDR1 and CDR2: MDHEN, SYDVKM. This CDR3 region has 14 residues. The ends lost 6 bases at V and 3 bases at J; junction bases unmatched: 8. The CDR3 reads CASSSGGGLYEQYF. DNA of the CDR3: TGTGCCAGCAGCTCGGGGGGAGGTCTCTACGAGCAGTACTTC.

V is TRBV4-3 and J is TRBJ1-4; tentative D call: TRBD1 (5 bases). Trimming shortened V by 4 bases and J by 5 bases, and 17 bases separated the two germline ends. CDR3 length: 16 amino acids. The germline V gene has CDR1 LGHNA and CDR2 YSLEER. CDR3 loop: CASSLLLGQGNEKLFF. The CDR3 DNA reads as TGCGCCAGCAGCCTTCTTCTTGGGCAGGGAAATGAAAAACTGTTTTTT.